A selection of T cell receptor beta chains follows, all from one sample in a study of cytomegalovirus exposure and HLA in healthy donors. TCRdb's copy holds only in-frame clones and misses some; the assay was immunoSEQ multiplex PCR. The table records some 170,000 clones, almost 80% of them present only once. Sequencing used PBMCs. The receptors come from a man younger than 30 in good health and CMV-seropositive. Each CDR3 is given with its conserved first and last residue. D genes are given only for firm matches. Clone size is stated in some rows and not others, as once, few, many or a class when expanded.

>TRBV7-3|TRBJ2-3|NA|16|NA
TGTGCCAGCAGCCTATTGGGGGGGGGCCCCACAGATACGCAGTATTTT
CASSLLGGGPTDTQYF
>TRBV5-5|TRBJ2-7|NA|13|NA
TGTGCCAGCAGCTCAGACATACTCCACGAGCAGTACTTC
CASSSDILHEQYF
>TRBV7-9|TRBJ1-1|NA|15|NA
TGTGCCAGCAGCCCGGTGCTAGGCATGAACACTGAAGCTTTCTTT
CASSPVLGMNTEAFF
>TRBV4-3|TRBJ2-7|NA|15|NA
TGCGCCAGCAGCCAAGATGCCCAGGGTTTCTCCGAGCAGTACTTC
CASSQDAQGFSEQYF
>TRBV10-3|TRBJ1-2|NA|15|NA
TGTGCCATCAGTACCAATCGAGAGATGAGCTATGGCTACACCTTC
CAISTNREMSYGYTF
>TRBV29-1|TRBJ1-1|NA|14|NA
TGCAGCGTCCATGGGGAGGAGCTGAACACTGAAGCTTTCTTT
CSVHGEELNTEAFF
>TRBV5-1|TRBJ2-5|TRBD2|15|few
TGCGCCAGCAGCGAGCTAGCGGGGCGGTCGGAGACCCAGTACTTC
CASSELAGRSETQYF
>TRBV11-2|TRBJ1-1|NA|17|NA
TGTGCCAGCAGCTTACTGGCAGGGGTTGGTGGGGACACTGAAGCTTTCTTT
CASSLLAGVGGDTEAFF
>TRBV4-1|TRBJ2-1|NA|19|NA
TGCGCCAGCAGCCAAGGACCCCCTCTTGAGGGAAGCTCCTACAATGAGCAGTTCTTC
CASSQGPPLEGSSYNEQFF
>TRBV28|TRBJ2-5|NA|14|few
TGTGCCAGCAGTAGAGCAGGGATAGAGGAGACCCAGTACTTC
CASSRAGIEETQYF
>TRBV10-3|TRBJ2-7|NA|12|NA
TGTGCCATCAGTGAGACAGGGCCCGAGCAGTACTTC
CAISETGPEQYF
>TRBV27|TRBJ1-1|NA|12|NA
TGTGCCAGCAGCCCCGGGACTACTGAAGCTTTCTTT
CASSPGTTEAFF
>TRBV27|TRBJ2-7|NA|15|few
TGTGCCAGCAGTCTCCTTGGTGGGGCGCGCTACGAGCAGTACTTC
CASSLLGGARYEQYF
>TRBV7-8|TRBJ2-2|TRBD2|14|NA
TGTGCCAGCAGCTTATCGCGGGAGGCCAGGGAGCTGTTTTTT
CASSLSREARELFF